The clone carrying this TCR beta chain was counted many times. The target antigen is unknown. TCRdb processed the multiplex PCR reads anew with MiXCR; each CDR3 protein has one entry. The sample lists 150,000 to 200,000 distinct CDR3 sequences; around a third were seen once. Breast cancer patients provided tissue from their axillary draining lymph nodes. These data come from a study of breast tumors, draining lymph nodes, adjacent tissues. Broader study findings: Luminal-like breast cancer showed significantly greater tumor-nontumor repertoire similarity than basal-like breast cancer did. Tumors had less TCR diversity than lymph nodes, more than nontumor tissue.

The source of this sequence is a female donor with breast cancer. Some clones in this sample may be carry-over from other donors' samples. The material sequenced was axillary lymph node tissue.

CDR3 sequence (DNA): TGTGCCAGCAGTGTCTTAACTAGCGGGGGGAACACCGGGGAGCTGTTTTTT. Its translation: CASSVLTSGGNTGELFF. J is TRBJ2-2 and V is TRBV2; TRBD2 agrees at 11 bases. This CDR3 is built from 17 residues. Trimming removed 4 bases from V and 1 base from J; junction bases left unmatched: 5. Germline lookup yields CDR1 SNHLY and CDR2 FYNNEI.